This passage covers 32 T cell receptor beta chains from one sample sequenced in a study of human T cells and chemical hapten exposure. Time point denoted: patch test 3, about 24 weeks after DPC sensitization. Treatment: therapeutic diphenylcyclopropenone sensitization with weekly scalp DPC. TCRdb fed the RACE reads into MiXCR, producing one record per CDR3 protein. The repertoire consists of some 110,000 distinct CDR3 sequences, with nearly 35% occurring once and the leading ten covering around 2.5%. The sample in question was whole blood, obtained in connection with sensitization to the hapten diphenylcyclopropenone (DPC). Receptor source: a man aged 35-49 years with alopecia areata. Some clones in this sample may be carry-over from other donors' samples.

Comment on this clonotype: The junction departs from germline at one end; a sequencing error may be responsible. The chain links TRBV25-1 to TRBJ2-7; D call uncertain. Germline loops: CDR1 MGHDK, CDR2 SYGVNS. The length of the CDR3 is 12 residues. CDR3 amino acids: CASRYDPGPLFF. The CDR3 DNA reads as TGTGCCAGCAGATATGACCCGGGCCCCCTTTTCTTC.

This clonotype turned up a few times. The rearrangement uses TRBV7-9 and TRBJ2-4, with 11 bases that match TRBD1. V lost 0 bases and J lost 1; bases outside the gene matches: 11. CDR3 length: 20 amino acids. The germline CDR1 and CDR2 sequences are SEHNR and FQNEAQ (reference sequence). CDR3 in DNA: TGTGCCAGCAGCTTAGCGCTGGGGGGGACAGGGGGACTCGCCAAAAACATTCAGTACTTC. Translating gives CASSLALGGTGGLAKNIQYF.

The V gene is TRBV10-3, the J gene TRBJ2-3; 7 nucleotides match TRBD1. The CDR3 runs to 15 residues. CDR1 is ENHRY, CDR2 SYGVKD, per germline. V lost 5 bases to trimming and J lost 0 bases; unmatched junction nucleotides: 5. CDR3 in DNA: TGTGCCATCAGTTTTGAGGGGGCTAGCACAGATACGCAGTATTTT. It encodes CAISFEGASTDTQYF.

This clonotype showed up just a few times. The chain is built from TRBV10-3 and TRBJ2-4; D perhaps matches TRBD2 (5 bases). The CDR3 runs to 22 residues. V gave up 2 bases and J gave up 0 bases, with 29 bases separating them. Germline V gene sequence: CDR1 ENHRY, CDR2 SYGVKD. CDR3 sequence (DNA): TGTGCCATCAGTGAGCCCAGTCGAACACGAGATAGCGCGCGCATAGCCAAAAACATTCAGTACTTC. It codes for CAISEPSRTRDSARIAKNIQYF.

This clonotype was detected only a few times. This chain connects TRBV29-1 to TRBJ1-1, with D perhaps matching TRBD1 (5 bases). The V gene lost 6 bases and the J gene lost 1 base, with 18 bases spanning the gap. This CDR3 is built from 15 residues. Germline CDR1 reads SQVTM; CDR2 reads ANQGSEA. The CDR3 is CSVGRSGLTNTEAFF. The CDR3, as DNA: TGCAGCGTGGGTCGTTCGGGACTGACGAACACTGAAGCTTTCTTT.

This chain uses TRBV7-9 with TRBJ1-1; D is perhaps TRBD1 (6 bases). Germline CDR1 and CDR2: SEHNR and FQNEAQ (reference sequence). The CDR3 has 16 amino acids. Trimming took 6 bases from V and 1 from J, leaving 18 bases between them. The CDR3 DNA is TGTGCCAGCAGTAGAGACACCGGGACACCGAACACTGAAGCTTTCTTT. Translated, it gives CASSRDTGTPNTEAFF.

V and J are TRBV4-2 and TRBJ2-3; 10 bases agree with TRBD2. The CDR3 consists of 19 residues. V was clipped by 3 bases and J by 4 bases; unmatched bases: 16. Germline loops: CDR1 LGHNA, CDR2 YNFKEQ. The CDR3 protein is CASSQPTDLAGVLPDTQYF. Written as DNA, the CDR3 is TGTGCCAGCAGCCAGCCCACCGATCTAGCGGGAGTCCTCCCAGATACGCAGTATTTT.

The V call is TRBV7-8, the J call TRBJ2-5; 7 nucleotides line up with TRBD1. The CDR3 is 16 residues long. The germline gives CDR1 SGHVS, CDR2 FQNEAQ. Trimming at V came to 4 bases and at J to 2 bases, leaving 10 bases not matched to a gene. CDR3 bases: TGTGCCAGCAGCTCCCTACCGGGACAGCGTCAAGAGACCCAGTACTTC. Amino acid sequence: CASSSLPGQRQETQYF.

About this clonotype itself: The junction does not match germline at one end; this may be a read error. CDR3 protein: CVSSHGWGEKDEQFF. The CDR3 bases are TGTGTCAGCAGCCACGGTTGGGGGGAGAAGGATGAGCAGTTCTTC. The rearrangement uses TRBV3-1 and TRBJ2-1; weak D call: TRBD2 (6 bases). CDR1 is LGHDT, CDR2 YNNKEL, per germline (reference sequence). The CDR3 has 15 residues.

This clonotype turned up a few times. This chain connects TRBV21-1 to TRBJ2-7; the table calls TRBD2, which could not be checked here. TRBV21-1 is a documented pseudogene. The CDR3 length is 13 residues. CDR3 protein: CASSNRAPYEQYV. The CDR3 region has the DNA TGTGCCAGCAGCAATCGGGCCCCCTACGAGCAGTACGTC.

V and J are TRBV4-1 and TRBJ2-4; 8 nucleotides line up with TRBD1. This CDR3 region has 13 residues. The germline V gene encodes CDR1 MGHRA and CDR2 YSYEKL. Losses at the gene ends were 1 base for V and 9 bases for J; bases not matched to a gene: 2. The CDR3 bases are TGCGCCAGCAGCCAAGCACAGGGGGTCATTCAGTACTTC. Protein product: CASSQAQGVIQYF.

This sequence joins TRBV14 and TRBJ2-2; D is uncertain. Germline CDR1 SGHDN, CDR2 FVKESK. Trimming shortened V by 0 bases and J by 3 bases, and 8 bases separated the two germline ends. This CDR3 contains 15 residues. This CDR3 reads CASSQENGYTGELFF. CDR3 DNA sequence: TGTGCCAGCAGCCAAGAGAATGGGTACACCGGGGAGCTGTTTTTT.

The chain uses TRBV12-5 and TRBJ1-5; 7 bases match TRBD1. The V and J ends lost 6 bases and 1 base, in that order; junction bases with no gene match: 6. Per the germline V gene, CDR1 is LGHNT and CDR2 is FRNRAP. The CDR3 loop spans 15 amino acids. The CDR3 DNA sequence: TGTGCTAGTGGCCTGACAGGGCTAAGCAATCAGCCCCAGCATTTT. Protein product: CASGLTGLSNQPQHF. The complete variable domain, with remaining parts taken from reference TRBV12-5 and TRBJ1-5, reads DARVTQTPRHKVTEMGQEVTMRCQPILGHNTVFWYRQTMMQGLELLAYFRNRAPLDDSGMPKDRFSAEMPDATLATLKIQPSEPRDSAVYFCASGLTGLSNQPQHFGDGTRLSIL.

CDR3 coding DNA: TGTGCCAGCAGCTTTGAGGGGAGCTATGGCTACACCTTC. Translating it yields CASSFEGSYGYTF. This chain connects TRBV7-9 to TRBJ1-2, with D perhaps matching TRBD1 (5 bases). CDR1 and CDR2 from the germline V gene are SEHNR and FQNEAQ (reference sequence). This CDR3 region has 13 residues. Deletions cut 3 bases from V and 4 bases from J, with 9 bases between.

This clonotype has more than one count but fewer than ten. J is TRBJ2-1 and V is TRBV5-1, with 14 bases lining up with TRBD2. The CDR3 is 16 residues long. Per germline, CDR1 SGHRS and CDR2 YFSETQ. The trim removed 0 bases at V and 9 bases at J, leaving 5 bases unmatched. CDR3 in DNA: TGCGCCAGCAGCTTGGGGGGACTAGCGGGAGAATTTGAGCAGTTCTTC. Translating it yields CASSLGGLAGEFEQFF.

This sequence joins TRBV27 and TRBJ2-3; 10 bases match TRBD2. Per germline, CDR1 MNHEY and CDR2 SMNVEV (reference sequence). The CDR3 length is 15 residues. Trimming cost V 0 bases and J 8 bases; bases outside gene matches: 5. The CDR3 coding sequence is TGTGCCAGCAGTTTATCCCTAGCGGGAGCAGGTACGCAGTATTTT. Translation: CASSLSLAGAGTQYF.

This rearrangement joins TRBV7-8 to TRBJ1-5; D is unresolved. Germline V gene data show CDR1 as SGHVS and CDR2 as FQNEAQ. This CDR3 comprises 14 residues. The V end lost 5 bases, the J end lost 7 bases, and 15 bases lay between the germline ends. CDR3 nucleotides: TGTGCCAGCAGCCCTACCGAACTGATCCAGCCCCAGCATTTT. This translates into CASSPTELIQPQHF.

The rearrangement joins TRBV20-1 to TRBJ2-1; weak D call: TRBD2 (5 bases). Germline CDR1 is DFQATT and CDR2 is SNEGSKA (reference sequence). The CDR3 contains 14 residues. Trimming cost V 1 base and J 2 bases, with 9 bases left between them. The DNA for the CDR3 is TGCAGTGCTAGAGGTCTAGCCACCTACAATGAGCAGTTCTTC. It encodes CSARGLATYNEQFF.

This chain joins TRBV12-3 or TRBV12-4 and TRBJ2-3; 11 bases line up with TRBD2. The trim removed 6 bases at V and 4 bases at J, leaving 6 bases unmatched. The CDR3 is 15 residues long. The CDR3 is CASSHGTSGADTQYF. CDR3 bases: TGTGCCAGCAGCCACGGGACTAGCGGCGCAGATACGCAGTATTTT.

This clonotype has only a few counts. This chain joins TRBV29-1 and TRBJ2-1; 9 bases match TRBD2. V dropped 4 bases and J dropped 8; count of bases not matched to a gene: 9. CDR1 and CDR2 from the germline V gene are SQVTM and ANQGSEA. The CDR3 is 14 amino acids. The CDR3 DNA is TGCAGCGTTGTACGCAGCGGGAGGTGGTATGAGCAGTTCTTC. This encodes CSVVRSGRWYEQFF.

This clonotype has more than one count but fewer than ten. V is TRBV4-2 and J is TRBJ1-2, with D possibly TRBD1 on 5 matching bases. The CDR3 consists of 15 residues. Trimming removed 0 bases at V and 8 bases at J, with 16 bases between. Germline CDR1 and CDR2: LGHNA and YNFKEQ. CDR3: CASSQDGQGVDGYTF. CDR3 nucleotides: TGTGCCAGCAGCCAAGATGGCCAAGGGGTTGACGGCTACACCTTC.

The chain recombines TRBV20-1 with TRBJ2-7; 9 bases line up with TRBD2. The V segment lost 3 bases and the J segment 1 base; nucleotides outside the gene matches: 4. In germline, CDR1 is DFQATT, CDR2 SNEGSKA (reference sequence). This CDR3 spans 14 amino acids. CDR3 DNA: TGCAGTGCTAGGTTGCGGGAGGGTTCCTACGAGCAGTACGTC. Its protein is CSARLREGSYEQYV.

The chain links TRBV29-1 to TRBJ2-3; D unresolved. CDR3 length: 14 residues. CDR1 is SQVTM and CDR2 is ANQGSEA in the germline V gene. The V and J ends lost 7 bases and 1 base respectively, with 15 bases between them. CDR3 nucleotides: TGCAGCGCCGAAGCCATACAGCGCACAGATACGCAGTATTTT. This sequence encodes CSAEAIQRTDTQYF.

The chain recombines TRBV29-1 with TRBJ1-2; tentatively, D is TRBD1 (6 bases). There are 13 residues in the CDR3. Per the germline V gene, CDR1 is SQVTM and CDR2 is ANQGSEA. Trimming stripped 6 bases from V and 8 bases from J, with 19 bases between. The CDR3 nucleotides are TGCAGCGTGGGGACACCTGAAGAAGACGGCTACACCTTC. Protein sequence: CSVGTPEEDGYTF.

The chain employs TRBV6-2 or TRBV6-3 and TRBJ2-7, with D unclear. V was cut by 2 bases and J by 0 bases, with 5 bases left in between. The CDR3 sequence is 13 residues long. Germline-derived CDR1 and CDR2 are MNHEY and SVGEGT. The CDR3 sequence: CASSYPSSYEQYV. Here the CDR3 DNA reads TGTGCCAGCAGTTACCCCAGCTCCTACGAGCAGTACGTC.

This clonotype was seen a few times. J is TRBJ1-5 and V is TRBV20-1, with 9 bases aligning to TRBD1. In germline, CDR1 is DFQATT, CDR2 SNEGSKA (reference sequence). J gave up 7 bases and V 3 bases, and 7 bases lay outside the gene matches. The CDR3 contains 14 residues. This CDR3 is CSASDTGGGQPQHF. The CDR3 DNA reads as TGCAGTGCTAGCGATACAGGGGGCGGGCAGCCCCAGCATTTT.

The chain carries TRBV6-5 and TRBJ2-3, with D perhaps matching TRBD1 (6 bases). Germline CDR1 and CDR2: MNHEY and SVGAGI. The V end was cut by 7 bases, the J end by 1 base, with 15 bases between. The CDR3 length is 15 residues. CDR3 loop: CASTILGGRTDTQYF. CDR3 coding DNA: TGTGCCAGCACAATACTAGGGGGACGCACAGATACGCAGTATTTT.

The chain recombines TRBV9 with TRBJ2-6; maybe TRBD2 (5 bases). The CDR3 sequence is 15 residues long. Trimming took off 4 bases at V and 3 bases at J, with 11 bases between the two ends. Germline CDR1 reads SGDLS; CDR2 reads YYNGEE. The CDR3 coding sequence is TGTGCCAGCAGCCCCGGGGTACGTGGGGCCAACGTCCTGACTTTC. Amino acids: CASSPGVRGANVLTF. The full variable domain, its missing parts supplied by reference TRBV9 and TRBJ2-6, is DSGVTQTPKHLITATGQRVTLRCSPRSGDLSVYWYQQSLDQGLQFLIQYYNGEERAKGNILERFSAQQFPDLHSELNLSSLELGDSALYFCASSPGVRGANVLTFGAGSRLTVL.

This clonotype came up a few times. CDR3 sequence: CASSRTGQEVQYF. The CDR3 nucleotides read TGCGCCAGCAGCCGGACAGGGCAGGAGGTTCAGTACTTC. This sequence joins TRBV4-3 and TRBJ2-4; the match to TRBD1 covers 8 bases. Germline values: CDR1 LGHNA, CDR2 YSLEER. The junction had 7 bases not matched to a gene; V was cut back by 4 bases and J by 11 bases. The CDR3 is 13 residues long.

The chain uses TRBV3-1 and TRBJ2-2, with D hard to call. The ends were cut back, 1 base at V and 6 bases at J, with 15 bases in the middle. Per germline, CDR1 LGHDT and CDR2 YNNKEL (reference sequence). The CDR3 contains 16 residues. The CDR3 DNA sequence: TGTGCCAGCAGCCAAGGAATGGCAGAATCATCCGGGGAGCTGTTTTTT. It codes for CASSQGMAESSGELFF.

CDR3 residues: CASSKTGGAGGANVLTF. In DNA, the CDR3 is TGTGCCAGCAGTAAGACAGGGGGCGCAGGAGGGGCCAACGTCCTGACTTTC. This chain uses TRBV28 with TRBJ2-6; 10 bases map to TRBD1. Germline V CDR1 and CDR2: MDHEN, SYDVKM. V lost 5 bases and J lost 4; bases outside the gene matches: 8. The CDR3 covers 17 residues.

The V and J genes are TRBV14 and TRBJ1-1; the D gene is possibly TRBD1 (6 bases). Germline-derived CDR1 and CDR2 are SGHDN and FVKESK. Trimming took 2 bases from V and 5 from J, leaving 9 bases between them. This CDR3 region has 13 residues. Written as DNA, the CDR3 is TGTGCCAGCAGCCAATCTACAGGGACTGAAGCTTTCTTT. This codes for CASSQSTGTEAFF.